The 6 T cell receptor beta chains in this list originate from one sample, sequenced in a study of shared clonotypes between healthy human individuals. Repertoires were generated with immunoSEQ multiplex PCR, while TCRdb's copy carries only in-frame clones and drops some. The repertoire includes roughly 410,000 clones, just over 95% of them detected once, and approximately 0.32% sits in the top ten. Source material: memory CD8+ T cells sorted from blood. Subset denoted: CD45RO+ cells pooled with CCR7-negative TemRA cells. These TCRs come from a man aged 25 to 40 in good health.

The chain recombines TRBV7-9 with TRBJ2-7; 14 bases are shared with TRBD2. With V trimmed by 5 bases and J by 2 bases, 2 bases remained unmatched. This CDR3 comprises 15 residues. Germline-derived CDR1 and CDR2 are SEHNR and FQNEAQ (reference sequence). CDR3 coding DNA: TGTGCCAGCAGCGAGACTAGCGGGAGGGCCTACGAGCAGTACTTC. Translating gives CASSETSGRAYEQYF. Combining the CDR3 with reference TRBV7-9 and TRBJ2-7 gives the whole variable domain DTGVSQNPRHKITKRGQNVTFRCDPISEHNRLYWYRQTLGQGPEFLTYFQNEAQLEKSRLLSDRFSAERPKGSFSTLEIQRTEQGDSAMYLCASSETSGRAYEQYFGPGTRLTVT.

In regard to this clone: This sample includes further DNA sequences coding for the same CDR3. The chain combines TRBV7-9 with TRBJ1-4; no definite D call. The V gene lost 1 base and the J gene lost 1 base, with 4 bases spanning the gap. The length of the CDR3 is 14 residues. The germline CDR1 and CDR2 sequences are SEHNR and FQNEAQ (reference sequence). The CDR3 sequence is CASSLGGTNEKLFF. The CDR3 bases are TGTGCCAGCAGCTTAGGGGGAACTAATGAAAAACTGTTTTTT.

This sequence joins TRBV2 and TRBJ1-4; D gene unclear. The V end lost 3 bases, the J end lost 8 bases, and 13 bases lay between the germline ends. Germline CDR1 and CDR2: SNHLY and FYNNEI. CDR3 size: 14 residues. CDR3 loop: CASSDAGKGEKLFF. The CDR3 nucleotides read TGTGCCAGCAGTGATGCCGGGAAAGGGGAAAAACTGTTTTTT.

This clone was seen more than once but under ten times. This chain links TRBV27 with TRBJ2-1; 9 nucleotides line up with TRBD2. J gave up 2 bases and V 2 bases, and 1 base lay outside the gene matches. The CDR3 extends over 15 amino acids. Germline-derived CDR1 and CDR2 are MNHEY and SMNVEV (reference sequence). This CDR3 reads CASSLAGGPYNEQFF. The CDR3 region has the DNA TGTGCCAGCAGTTTAGCGGGAGGGCCCTACAATGAGCAGTTCTTC.

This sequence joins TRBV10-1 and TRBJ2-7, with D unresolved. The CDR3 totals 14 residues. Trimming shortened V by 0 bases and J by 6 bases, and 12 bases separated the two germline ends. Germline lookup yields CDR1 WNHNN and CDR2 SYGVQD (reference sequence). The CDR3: CASSESSGLREQYF. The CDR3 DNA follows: TGCGCCAGCAGTGAGTCTTCTGGGCTGCGCGAGCAGTACTTC.

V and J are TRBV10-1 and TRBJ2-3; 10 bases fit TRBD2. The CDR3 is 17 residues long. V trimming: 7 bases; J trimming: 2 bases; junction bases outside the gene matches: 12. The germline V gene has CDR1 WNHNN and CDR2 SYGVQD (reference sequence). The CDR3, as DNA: TGCGCCAGCACCGAAATCTTAGCGGGAGGCCCCACAGATACGCAGTATTTT. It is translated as CASTEILAGGPTDTQYF.